A single sample gave rise to the 17 T cell receptor beta chains below, sequenced in a study of blood T cell repertoires in COVID-19. Generated by immunoSEQ multiplex PCR, the TCRdb table keeps only in-frame clones and is missing some. The sample lists 150,000 or so clones, 91% occurring once. The sample taken for sequencing was peripheral blood. All receptors come from a man aged 45 to 65 with acute or convalescent COVID-19.

This clone was seen repeatedly, ten times or more. V usage is TRBV7-6 and J usage is TRBJ2-1; the D gene is possibly TRBD2 (6 bases). Looked up from germline, CDR1 is SGHVS and CDR2 is FNYEAQ. V lost 3 bases and J 9 bases, leaving 18 bases between the germline ends. The CDR3 length is 15 residues. DNA for the CDR3: TGTGCCAGCAGCTTGAAAATTTCTAGCGTAGCTGAGCAGTTCTTC. Translating it yields CASSLKISSVAEQFF.

This chain connects TRBV5-5 to TRBJ2-1; 7 bases line up with TRBD1. J was trimmed by 0 bases and V by 4 bases; bases with no gene match: 4. The CDR3 runs to 15 residues. Per the germline V gene, CDR1 is SGHKS and CDR2 is YYEKEE (reference sequence). CDR3 loop: CASSLGQSSYNEQFF. CDR3 DNA sequence: TGTGCCAGCAGCCTGGGACAGAGCTCCTACAATGAGCAGTTCTTC.

This chain uses TRBV28 with TRBJ1-1; 9 positions match TRBD1. Germline V gives CDR1 MDHEN, CDR2 SYDVKM. V gave up 3 bases and J gave up 1 base; unmatched junction bases: 9. CDR3 size: 17 residues. The CDR3: CASSFPRTGERNTEAFF. CDR3 DNA: TGTGCCAGCAGTTTTCCACGGACAGGGGAGAGGAACACTGAAGCTTTCTTT. The variable domain in full, with the rest retrieved from reference TRBV28 and TRBJ1-1, is DVKVTQSSRYLVKRTGEKVFLECVQDMDHENMFWYRQDPGLGLRLIYFSYDVKMKEKGDIPEGYSVSREKKERFSLILESASTNQTSMYLCASSFPRTGERNTEAFFGQGTRLTVV.

The rearrangement joins TRBV20-1 to TRBJ2-7; the D is unclear. The germline CDR1 and CDR2 sequences are DFQATT and SNEGSKA (reference sequence). The germline V and J ends were trimmed by 5 bases and 4 bases, with 9 bases remaining between them. This CDR3 is 11 amino acids long. The DNA of the CDR3 is TGCAGTGCTTTTAGTGTTTACGAGCAGTACTTC. Translated: CSAFSVYEQYF.

This clone was seen just once. The chain has TRBV28 and TRBJ2-2; 8 bases agree with TRBD1. The CDR3 is made up of 14 amino acids. J lost 6 bases, V lost 8 bases, and 8 bases had no gene match. CDR1 MDHEN and CDR2 SYDVKM come from the germline V gene. CDR3 nucleotide sequence: TGTGCCAGCCTTCGCAGGGGGCAGGCCGGGGAGCTGTTTTTT. Translation: CASLRRGQAGELFF. Combining the CDR3 with reference TRBV28 and TRBJ2-2 gives the whole variable domain DVKVTQSSRYLVKRTGEKVFLECVQDMDHENMFWYRQDPGLGLRLIYFSYDVKMKEKGDIPEGYSVSREKKERFSLILESASTNQTSMYLCASLRRGQAGELFFGEGSRLTVL.

V and J are TRBV4-2 and TRBJ2-1, with D maybe TRBD1 (6 bases). The CDR3 is 14 residues long. Germline V gives CDR1 LGHNA, CDR2 YNFKEQ. Trimming pared 3 bases from V and 8 bases from J, leaving 14 bases between. The CDR3 DNA follows: TGTGCCAGCAGCCACGACGAGGGGGTTTATGAGCAGTTCTTC. Translation gives CASSHDEGVYEQFF.

V and J are TRBV15 and TRBJ1-3; 8 bases line up with TRBD1. Germline lookup yields CDR1 LNHNV and CDR2 YYDKDF (reference sequence). V shed 5 bases, J shed 4 bases, and the junction held 7 bases outside the gene matches. CDR3 size: 15 residues. The CDR3 loop reads CATSRQGAGGNTIYF. The CDR3 DNA reads TGTGCCACCAGCCGGCAGGGGGCTGGAGGAAACACCATATATTTT. The complete variable domain, with remaining parts taken from reference TRBV15 and TRBJ1-3, reads DAMVIQNPRYQVTQFGKPVTLSCSQTLNHNVMYWYQQKSSQAPKLLFHYYDKDFNNEADTPDNFQSRRPNTSFCFLDIRSPGLGDTAMYLCATSRQGAGGNTIYFGEGSWLTVV.

The gene calls are TRBV19 and TRBJ1-6; D may be TRBD1 (5 bases). Germline-derived CDR1 and CDR2 are LNHDA and SQIVND (reference sequence). Trimming took 9 bases from V and 8 from J, leaving 11 bases between them. The CDR3 consists of 12 residues. As DNA, the CDR3 is TGTGCCAGCAGAGAAGGGGATTCACCCCTCCACTTT. Its protein is CASREGDSPLHF.

The chain uses TRBV3-1 (or the pseudogene TRBV3-2) and TRBJ2-5; 9 bases agree with TRBD2. Germline CDR1 and CDR2: LGHDT and YNNKEL (reference sequence). With 3 bases clipped from V and 4 bases from J, the junction kept 6 bases outside the gene matches. The CDR3 has 15 amino acids. Here the CDR3 reads CASSQVAGVGETQYF. In DNA form, the CDR3 reads TGTGCCAGCAGCCAGGTAGCGGGAGTAGGAGAGACCCAGTACTTC.

The CDR3 DNA sequence: TGTGCCAGCAGCCAAGATAGGGGGGGTTCAGATACGCAGTATTTT. Protein sequence: CASSQDRGGSDTQYF. This chain connects TRBV3-1 (or the pseudogene TRBV3-2) to TRBJ2-3, with TRBD2 as a possible D gene (7 bases). Germline V gene data show CDR1 as LGHDT and CDR2 as YNNKEL (reference sequence). The CDR3 extends over 15 amino acids. V lost 0 bases and J lost 4, with 11 bases in between.

The count of this clone is one. V usage is TRBV28 and J usage is TRBJ1-1; the D is unclear. In germline, CDR1 is MDHEN, CDR2 SYDVKM. The CDR3 runs 12 residues. The V end was cut by 10 bases, the J end by 3 bases, with 12 bases between. CDR3 protein: CATNPRYTEAFF. Here the CDR3 DNA reads TGTGCCACCAACCCCCGGTACACTGAAGCTTTCTTT.

The gene calls are TRBV19 and TRBJ2-4, with 8 bases identical to TRBD1. Trimming removed 2 bases from V and 3 bases from J; junction bases left unmatched: 12. Germline V lookup: CDR1 LNHDA, CDR2 SQIVND (reference sequence). This CDR3 is 18 amino acids long. The CDR3 reads CASSILSAGGADKNIQYF. CDR3 coding DNA: TGTGCCAGTAGTATACTTTCGGCAGGGGGCGCGGACAAAAACATTCAGTACTTC.

The chain is built from TRBV28 and TRBJ1-3; D perhaps matches TRBD1 (6 bases). The CDR3 spans 15 residues. Germline V gene sequence: CDR1 MDHEN, CDR2 SYDVKM. The germline V and J ends were trimmed by 3 bases and 2 bases, with 11 bases remaining between them. The CDR3 here is CASSLVQGTGNTIYF. The DNA for the CDR3 is TGTGCCAGCAGTTTGGTTCAGGGGACTGGAAACACCATATATTTT.

The genes are TRBV10-3 and TRBJ1-1; D not resolved. The CDR3 covers 11 residues. Germline values: CDR1 ENHRY, CDR2 SYGVKD. Trimming cost V 3 bases and J 8 bases, with 7 bases left between them. CDR3 residues: CAISESVEAFF. In DNA form, the CDR3 reads TGTGCCATCAGTGAATCCGTGGAAGCTTTCTTT.

This sequence joins TRBV7-9 and TRBJ1-1, with 7 bases aligning to TRBD1. There are 14 residues in the CDR3. V lost 3 bases to trimming and J lost 7 bases; unmatched junction nucleotides: 8. The germline CDR1 and CDR2 sequences are SEHNR and FQNEAQ (reference sequence). CDR3 residues: CASSLGEQGNEAFF. CDR3 in DNA: TGTGCCAGCAGCTTGGGGGAACAGGGGAATGAAGCTTTCTTT.

The rearrangement uses TRBV29-1 and TRBJ2-1, with 8 bases aligning to TRBD2. With 0 bases clipped from V and 7 bases from J, the junction kept 11 bases outside the gene matches. This CDR3 has 16 amino acids. Looked up from germline, CDR1 is SQVTM and CDR2 is ANQGSEA. The CDR3 nucleotides are TGCAGCGTTGAAGAAGGGACTAGGTCCTCCTGGAATGAGCAGTTCTTC. Residues: CSVEEGTRSSWNEQFF.

The V call is TRBV27, the J call TRBJ1-1; 7 bases match TRBD1. The CDR3 runs to 15 residues. Germline V gives CDR1 MNHEY, CDR2 SMNVEV (reference sequence). V dropped 5 bases and J dropped 2; count of bases not matched to a gene: 8. The CDR3 nucleotides read TGTGCCAGCAGTCCCGGAGGGGGCCTAAACACTGAAGCTTTCTTT. It specifies CASSPGGGLNTEAFF.